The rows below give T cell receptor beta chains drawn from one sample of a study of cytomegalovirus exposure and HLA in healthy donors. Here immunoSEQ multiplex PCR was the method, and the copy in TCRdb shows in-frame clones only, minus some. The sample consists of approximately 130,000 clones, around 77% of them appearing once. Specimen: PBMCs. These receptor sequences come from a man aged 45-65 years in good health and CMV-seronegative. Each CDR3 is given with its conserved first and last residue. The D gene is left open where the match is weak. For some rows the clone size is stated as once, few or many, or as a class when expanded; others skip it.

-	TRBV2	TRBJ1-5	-	CASNLARNQPQHF	TGTGCCAGCAATCTAGCCCGCAATCAGCCCCAGCATTTT
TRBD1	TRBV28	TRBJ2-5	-	CASTPTGKRQETQYF	TGTGCCAGCACCCCGACAGGGAAACGCCAAGAGACCCAGTACTTC
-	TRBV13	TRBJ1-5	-	CASSTRARNQPQHF	TGTGCCAGCAGCACTAGGGCGCGCAATCAGCCCCAGCATTTT
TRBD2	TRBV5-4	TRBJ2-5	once	CASSKGLAGGRGVQTQYF	TGTGCCAGCAGCAAAGGACTAGCGGGAGGACGGGGGGTACAGACCCAGTACTTC
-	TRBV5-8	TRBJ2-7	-	CASREGYEQYF	TGTGCCAGCAGAGAGGGCTACGAGCAGTACTTC
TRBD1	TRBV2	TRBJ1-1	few	CASSEQGVNTEAFF	TGTGCCAGCAGTGAACAGGGGGTGAACACTGAAGCTTTCTTT
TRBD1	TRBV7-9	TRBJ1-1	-	CASSETGVGTEAFF	TGCGCCAGCAGCGAAACAGGGGTGGGCACTGAAGCTTTCTTT
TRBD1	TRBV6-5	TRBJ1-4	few	CASSQLGQGGEKLFF	TGTGCCAGCAGTCAGCTGGGACAGGGTGGCGAAAAACTGTTTTTT
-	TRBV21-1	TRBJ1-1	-	CASRDRENTEAFF	TGTGCCAGCAGAGACAGGGAAAACACTGAAGCTTTCTTT
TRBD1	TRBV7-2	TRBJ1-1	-	CASSFWDSKNTEAFF	TGTGCCAGCAGCTTCTGGGACAGCAAAAACACTGAAGCTTTCTTT
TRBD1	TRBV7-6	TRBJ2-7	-	CASSLGTGGFYEQYF	TGTGCCAGCAGCTTAGGGACAGGGGGTTTCTACGAGCAGTACTTC
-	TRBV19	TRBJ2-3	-	CASSPGVAGTDTQYF	TGTGCCAGTAGCCCCGGTGTAGCTGGGACAGATACGCAGTATTTT
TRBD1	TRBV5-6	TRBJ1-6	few	CASSRKQGVNSPLHF	TGTGCCAGCAGCAGAAAACAGGGGGTTAATTCACCCCTCCACTTT
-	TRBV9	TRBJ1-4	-	CASSRGGGEKLFF	TGTGCCAGCAGCAGGGGAGGCGGTGAAAAACTGTTTTTT
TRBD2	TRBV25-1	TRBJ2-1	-	CASSDPGILAGTYNEQFF	TGTGCCAGCAGTGACCCCGGGATACTAGCGGGCACCTACAATGAGCAGTTCTTC
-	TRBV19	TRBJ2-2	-	CASSSTVRAGELFF	TGTGCCAGTAGTAGCACAGTCAGGGCCGGGGAGCTGTTTTTT
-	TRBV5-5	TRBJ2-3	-	CASSLEQTNSADTQYF	TGTGCCAGCAGCTTGGAACAGACCAACAGTGCAGATACGCAGTATTTT
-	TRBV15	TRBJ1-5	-	CATSRGGRINQPQHF	TGTGCCACCAGCAGAGGGGGGCGGATCAATCAGCCCCAGCATTTT
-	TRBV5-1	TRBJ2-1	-	CASSWDNNEQFF	TGCGCCAGCAGCTGGGACAACAATGAGCAGTTCTTC
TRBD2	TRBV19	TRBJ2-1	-	CASSMGGLGLEYNEQFF	TGTGCCAGTAGTATGGGGGGTCTAGGACTAGAGTACAATGAGCAGTTCTTC
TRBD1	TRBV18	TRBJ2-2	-	CASSLPGQGNTGELFF	TGTGCCAGCTCACTACCAGGACAGGGGAACACCGGGGAGCTGTTTTTT
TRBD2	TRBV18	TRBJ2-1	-	CASSLVGREVVEQFF	TGTGCCAGCTCCCTTGTGGGGCGGGAGGTTGTTGAGCAGTTCTTC
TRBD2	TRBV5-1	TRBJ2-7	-	CASSSGLAGVYEQYF	TGCGCCAGCAGTTCAGGACTAGCGGGAGTCTACGAGCAGTACTTC
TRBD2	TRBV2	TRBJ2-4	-	CASSEFGWTSGIAKNIQYF	TGTGCCAGCAGTGAGTTTGGTTGGACTAGCGGGATAGCCAAAAACATTCAGTACTTC
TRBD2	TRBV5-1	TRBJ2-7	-	CASSSSGRLPEQYF	TGCGCCAGCAGCTCTAGCGGGAGGTTGCCCGAGCAGTACTTC
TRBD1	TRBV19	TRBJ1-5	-	CASRTGDSNQPQHF	TGTGCCAGTAGGACAGGGGATAGCAATCAGCCCCAGCATTTT
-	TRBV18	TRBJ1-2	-	CASSPPISARGELFSGGYTF	TGTGCCAGCTCACCACCTATTTCCGCCCGGGGGGAACTCTTTAGCGGTGGCTACACCTTC
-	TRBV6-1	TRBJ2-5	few	CASSEFYRQETQYF	TGTGCCAGCAGTGAATTTTACAGACAAGAGACCCAGTACTTC
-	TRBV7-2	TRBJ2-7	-	CASSSLYEQYF	TGTGCCAGCAGCTCCCTCTACGAGCAGTACTTC
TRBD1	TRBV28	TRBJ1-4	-	CASRPGQGSEKLFF	TGTGCCAGCAGACCCGGACAGGGATCGGAAAAACTGTTTTTT
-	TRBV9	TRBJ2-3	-	CASNRELTDTQYF	TGTGCCAGCAATCGGGAGCTCACAGATACGCAGTATTTT
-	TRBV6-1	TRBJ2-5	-	CASSEINREETQYF	TGTGCCAGCAGTGAAATCAACAGGGAAGAGACCCAGTACTTC
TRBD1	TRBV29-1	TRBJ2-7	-	CSVAAHHRGRTSQYF	TGCAGCGTTGCGGCCCACCACAGGGGGCGAACATCGCAGTACTTC
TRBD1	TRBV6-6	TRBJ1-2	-	CASSYSKGTAYGYTF	TGTGCCAGCAGTTACTCGAAAGGGACAGCCTATGGCTACACCTTC
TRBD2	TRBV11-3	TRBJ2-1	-	CASSAAGTRDEQFF	TGTGCCAGCAGCGCCGCCGGGACTAGAGATGAGCAGTTCTTC
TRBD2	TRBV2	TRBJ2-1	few	CASSLRFPTGTSGMGEQFF	TGTGCCAGCAGTCTCCGATTTCCCACCGGGACTAGCGGGATGGGGGAGCAGTTCTTC
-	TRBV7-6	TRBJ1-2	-	CASSLGPPKGNYGYTF	TGTGCCAGCAGCTTAGGGCCCCCGAAGGGGAACTATGGCTACACCTTC
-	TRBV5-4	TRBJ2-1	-	CASSSPSGGDEQFF	TGTGCCAGCAGCTCCCCGTCCGGGGGAGATGAGCAGTTCTTC
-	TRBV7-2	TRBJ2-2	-	CASSQQASAGELFF	TGTGCCAGCAGCCAACAGGCGAGTGCCGGGGAGCTGTTTTTT
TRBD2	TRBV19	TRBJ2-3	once	CASSIGTSGDTDTQYF	TGTGCCAGTAGTATAGGGACTAGCGGGGACACAGATACGCAGTATTTT
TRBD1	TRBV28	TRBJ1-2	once	CASTERGQGIRDYGYTF	TGTGCCAGCACCGAACGAGGACAGGGGATTCGGGACTATGGCTACACCTTC
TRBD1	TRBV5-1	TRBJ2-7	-	CASSSGTGRSYEQYF	TGCGCCAGCAGCTCCGGGACAGGCCGCTCCTACGAGCAGTACTTC
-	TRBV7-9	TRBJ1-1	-	CASSIPGGSEAFF	TGTGCCAGCAGCATACCGGGGGGCTCTGAAGCTTTCTTT
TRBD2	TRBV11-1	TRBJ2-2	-	CASSLGLAGATGELFF	TGTGCCAGCAGCTTAGGACTAGCGGGAGCCACCGGGGAGCTGTTTTTT
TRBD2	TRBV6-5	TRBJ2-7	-	CASSPSGRASGKEYF	TGTGCCAGCAGCCCTAGCGGGAGGGCCTCGGGAAAGGAGTACTTC
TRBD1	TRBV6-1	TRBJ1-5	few	CASSRSNRGIQPQHF	TGTGCCAGCAGCCGGTCTAACAGGGGGATCCAGCCCCAGCATTTT
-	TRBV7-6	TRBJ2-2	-	CASSLFSNTGELFF	TGTGCCAGCAGCTTATTTAGCAACACCGGGGAGCTGTTTTTT
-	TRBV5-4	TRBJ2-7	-	CASSLRLAPEQYF	TGTGCCAGCAGCTTGAGGCTAGCACCCGAGCAGTACTTC
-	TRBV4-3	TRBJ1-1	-	CASSQDRGLLAFF	TGCGCCAGCAGCCAAGACAGGGGATTGTTAGCTTTCTTT
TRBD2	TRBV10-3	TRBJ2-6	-	CATAGLAGLSGANVLTF	TGTGCAACCGCGGGGCTAGCGGGCCTCTCTGGGGCCAACGTCCTGACTTTC
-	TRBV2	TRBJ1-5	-	CASSEANSVGQPQHF	TGTGCCAGCAGTGAAGCGAACAGTGTAGGCCAGCCCCAGCATTTT
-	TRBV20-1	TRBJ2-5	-	CSVSRGETQYF	TGCAGTGTTTCTCGGGGAGAGACCCAGTACTTC
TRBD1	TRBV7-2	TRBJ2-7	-	CASSRTGASPSYEQYF	TGTGCCAGCAGCCGGACAGGGGCGTCACCCTCCTACGAGCAGTACTTC